What follows are 27 T cell receptor beta chains derived from one specimen sequenced in a study of cytomegalovirus exposure and HLA in healthy donors. Data came from immunoSEQ multiplex PCR; TCRdb stores just in-frame clones and leaves some out. The table lists about 330,000 clones, 75% to 90% of them singletons. Material for sequencing was PBMCs. The receptor set was obtained from a woman aged 25-40 years in good health and CMV-seropositive.

The chain is built from TRBV2 and TRBJ1-1; D call uncertain. Per the germline V gene, CDR1 is SNHLY and CDR2 is FYNNEI. The CDR3 length is 15 residues. The V end lost 6 bases, the J end lost 3 bases, and 17 bases lay between the germline ends. Here the CDR3 DNA reads TGTGCCAGCAGACCCGTCACCTGGACGGACACTGAAGCTTTCTTT. Protein product: CASRPVTWTDTEAFF.

The chain combines TRBV28 with TRBJ1-2, with D possibly matching TRBD1 (6 bases). From germline, CDR1 is MDHEN and CDR2 SYDVKM. With 0 bases removed from V and 5 bases from J, the gap between germline ends came to 19 bases. CDR3 size: 17 residues. The CDR3 nucleotides are TGTGCCAGCAGTTTATGGACGGTAGGGGGGCCAAGTTATGGCTACACCTTC. Its protein product is CASSLWTVGGPSYGYTF.

For the CDR3, the DNA is TGTGCCAGCAAATCCTCCACGGACAACTCCTACGAGCAGTACTTC. It specifies CASKSSTDNSYEQYF. This chain joins TRBV27 and TRBJ2-7; possible D gene TRBD1, 5 bases. The CDR3 is 15 residues long. Trimming cost V 7 bases and J 0 bases, with 16 bases left between them. Germline-derived CDR1 and CDR2 are MNHEY and SMNVEV (reference sequence).

This clone was counted between two and nine times. One end of the junction is discordant with germline, which a read error may explain. The chain employs TRBV20-1 and TRBJ1-1; D gene uncertain. The CDR3 contains 11 residues. Per the germline V gene, CDR1 is DFQATT and CDR2 is SNEGSKA (reference sequence). CDR3 DNA: TGCAGTGCGAGAGAAAACACTGAAGCTTTCTTT. Its protein is CSARENTEAFF.

The chain uses TRBV7-9 and TRBJ2-5; D is uncertain. This CDR3 region has 14 residues. V was trimmed by 0 bases and J by 2 bases, leaving 7 bases between them. The germline CDR1 and CDR2 sequences are SEHNR and FQNEAQ (reference sequence). CDR3 residues: CASSLAEPQETQYF. In DNA form, the CDR3 reads TGTGCCAGCAGCTTAGCAGAACCGCAAGAGACCCAGTACTTC.

As regards this clone: At one end the junction does not follow the germline gene, possibly because of a read error. The chain combines TRBV28 with TRBJ2-7; TRBD1 matches at 8 bases. The CDR3 runs 19 residues. Per the germline V gene, CDR1 is MDHEN and CDR2 is SYDVKM. This CDR3 reads CASSSYYLDRGGGSSEQYF. CDR3 in DNA: TGTGCCAGCAGTTCTTATTACCTTGACAGGGGCGGCGGCTCCTCCGAGCAGTACTTC.

The chain combines TRBV30 with TRBJ1-5; 8 bases match TRBD1. V was clipped by 4 bases and J by 5 bases; unmatched bases: 10. CDR3 length: 15 residues. CDR1 and CDR2 from the germline V gene are GTSNPN and SVGIG (reference sequence). The CDR3 DNA reads TGTGCCTGGACATCGACAGGGGCGACCCATCAGCCCCAGCATTTT. Translation gives CAWTSTGATHQPQHF.

This rearrangement joins TRBV6-5 to TRBJ2-7; TRBD1 matches 7 bases. From germline, CDR1 is MNHEY and CDR2 SVGAGI. Losses at the gene ends were 5 bases for V and 1 base for J; bases not matched to a gene: 8. CDR3 length equals 15 residues. The CDR3 reads CASSLGQVPSYEQYF. The CDR3, as DNA: TGTGCCAGCAGTCTCGGACAGGTCCCATCCTACGAGCAGTACTTC.

V is TRBV30 and J is TRBJ1-6; D is unclear. Trimming left V 2 bases short and J 8 bases short, with 13 bases between. This CDR3 region has 14 residues. Germline-derived CDR1 and CDR2 are GTSNPN and SVGIG (reference sequence). CDR3 sequence reads: CAWSFYSWDSPLHF. As DNA, the CDR3 is TGTGCCTGGAGTTTCTATTCATGGGATTCACCCCTCCACTTT.

The V and J genes are TRBV13 and TRBJ2-1; the D is unclear. The CDR3 is made up of 14 amino acids. The V gene's germline CDR1 is PRHDT and CDR2 FYEKMQ (reference sequence). Trimming shortened V by 0 bases and J by 4 bases, and 7 bases separated the two germline ends. The CDR3 nucleotides are TGTGCCAGCAGCTTAGGGCAGGTATACAATGAGCAGTTCTTC. This codes for CASSLGQVYNEQFF. Based on the CDR3 plus reference TRBV13 and TRBJ2-1, the full variable domain is AAGVIQSPRHLIKEKRETATLKCYPIPRHDTVYWYQQGPGQDPQFLISFYEKMQSDKGSIPDRFSAQQFSDYHSELNMSSLELGDSALYFCASSLGQVYNEQFFGPGTRLTVL.

This chain joins TRBV27 and TRBJ2-2; D not resolved. Germline assignment: CDR1 MNHEY and CDR2 SMNVEV (reference sequence). The CDR3 loop spans 14 amino acids. The ends were cut back, 4 bases at V and 0 bases at J, with 6 bases in the middle. CDR3 coding DNA: TGTGCCAGCAGTTCCCTAGCGAACACCGGGGAGCTGTTTTTT. Its protein is CASSSLANTGELFF.

V gene TRBV28 combines with J gene TRBJ2-1, with TRBD2 matching 12 bases. V lost 6 bases to trimming and J lost 8 bases; unmatched junction nucleotides: 5. CDR3 length equals 14 residues. Looked up from germline, CDR1 is MDHEN and CDR2 is SYDVKM. Here the CDR3 reads CASRNGLAGYEQFF. The DNA for the CDR3 is TGTGCCAGCAGAAATGGACTAGCGGGATATGAGCAGTTCTTC.

The rearrangement links TRBV30 to TRBJ2-3, with D maybe TRBD1 (6 bases). Germline CDR1 GTSNPN, CDR2 SVGIG (reference sequence). The CDR3 is made up of 12 amino acids. V was pared by 4 bases and J by 6 bases, with 11 bases between. CDR3 DNA sequence: TGTGCCTGGACCTCTGGGGGCGATACGCAGTATTTT. Encoded protein: CAWTSGGDTQYF.

The J gene is TRBJ2-3, the V gene TRBV2, with a weak D call TRBD1 (6 bases). CDR1 is SNHLY, CDR2 FYNNEI, per germline. Trimming cost V 7 bases and J 4 bases, with 12 bases left between them. The CDR3 runs 13 residues. The CDR3 loop reads CASNRGHADTQYF. CDR3 in DNA: TGTGCCAGCAACCGGGGACATGCAGATACGCAGTATTTT.

The chain couples TRBV9 to TRBJ2-1; TRBD2 matches 8 bases. V shed 4 bases and J 5 bases; nucleotides not matched to a gene: 14. The germline CDR1 and CDR2 sequences are SGDLS and YYNGEE. This CDR3 is built from 17 residues. CDR3: CASSPFAVAGMNNEQFF. DNA of the CDR3: TGTGCCAGCAGCCCTTTCGCGGTAGCGGGGATGAACAATGAGCAGTTCTTC.

V and J are TRBV7-9 and TRBJ2-5; 7 nucleotides agree with TRBD2. The trim removed 3 bases at V and 3 bases at J, leaving 7 bases unmatched. The CDR3 is 15 amino acids. Germline V gene data show CDR1 as SEHNR and CDR2 as FQNEAQ (reference sequence). The DNA of the CDR3 is TGTGCCAGCAGCTTCAACCTAGCGGAGGAAGAGACCCAGTACTTC. Translating gives CASSFNLAEEETQYF.

This chain uses TRBV27 with TRBJ2-7; D unresolved. Germline V lookup: CDR1 MNHEY, CDR2 SMNVEV (reference sequence). V was shortened by 3 bases and J by 3 bases, with 9 bases between the two germline ends. CDR3 length: 13 amino acids. CDR3 DNA: TGTGCCAGCAGTTTCGGGCAGAACTACGAGCAGTACTTC. Protein product: CASSFGQNYEQYF.

This chain links TRBV4-3 with TRBJ2-3; 9 positions match TRBD2. This CDR3 is 15 amino acids long. V shed 4 bases, J shed 0 bases, and the junction held 2 bases outside the gene matches. The germline CDR1 and CDR2 sequences are LGHNA and YSLEER. The CDR3 protein is CASSLSGRSTDTQYF. The CDR3 nucleotides are TGCGCCAGCAGCCTTAGCGGGAGAAGCACAGATACGCAGTATTTT.

The chain links TRBV2 to TRBJ2-2; D is perhaps TRBD2 (5 bases). This CDR3 has 15 residues. Germline CDR1 is SNHLY and CDR2 is FYNNEI. V was cut by 6 bases and J by 8 bases, with 19 bases left in between. In nucleotides, the CDR3 is TGTGCCAGCAGAGAAAAAGAGGGCTTGGTGGGGGAGCTGTTTTTT. It yields the protein CASREKEGLVGELFF. Full variable domain (outside the CDR3, taken from reference TRBV2 and TRBJ2-2): EPEVTQTPSHQVTQMGQEVILRCVPISNHLYFYWYRQILGQKVEFLVSFYNNEISEKSEIFDDQFSVERPDGSNFTLKIRSTKLEDSAMYFCASREKEGLVGELFFGEGSRLTVL.

This clone was recorded a few times. The chain combines TRBV2 with TRBJ2-7; the D gene is possibly TRBD2 (5 bases). CDR3 length: 14 residues. Germline V CDR1 and CDR2: SNHLY, FYNNEI. Trimming shortened V by 5 bases and J by 0 bases, and 11 bases separated the two germline ends. The CDR3 nucleotides are TGTGCCAGCAGTCCTTCTAGCCGCTCCTACGAGCAGTACTTC. The encoded protein is CASSPSSRSYEQYF.

This rearrangement joins TRBV7-9 to TRBJ1-4, with a tentative D call TRBD1 (5 bases). CDR1 is SEHNR and CDR2 is FQNEAQ in the germline V gene (reference sequence). The CDR3 sequence is 16 residues long. V was pared by 4 bases and J by 5 bases, with 17 bases between. The CDR3 nucleotides are TGTGCCAGCAGCTCGCCTCAAAGGGGCAGGAATGAAAAACTGTTTTTT. Its translation: CASSSPQRGRNEKLFF.

In its sample, this clone was seen once. The rearrangement links TRBV6-1 to TRBJ2-5; perhaps TRBD2 as D (5 bases). The CDR3 totals 13 residues. V dropped 0 bases and J dropped 7 bases, with 9 bases sitting between them. CDR1 MNHNS and CDR2 SASEGT come from the germline V gene. In DNA, the CDR3 is TGTGCCAGCAGTGAAGCGGTTGCGGGGACCCAGTACTTC. Its protein is CASSEAVAGTQYF.

The chain has TRBV28 and TRBJ2-7; TRBD2 is a possible D gene (6 bases). V dropped 3 bases and J dropped 2 bases, with 23 bases sitting between them. The CDR3 has 18 residues. Germline CDR1 MDHEN, CDR2 SYDVKM. CDR3 DNA sequence: TGTGCCAGCAGTTTGGACCCCAACAGGCCTAGCGAACCCTACGAGCAGTACTTC. This gives the protein CASSLDPNRPSEPYEQYF.

The chain employs TRBV27 and TRBJ1-2; 8 bases map to TRBD1. CDR1 MNHEY and CDR2 SMNVEV come from the germline V gene (reference sequence). This CDR3 contains 15 residues. J lost 2 bases, V lost 6 bases, and 8 bases had no gene match. The chain's CDR3 is CASSYRTGLNYGYTF. The CDR3 region has the DNA TGTGCCAGCAGCTACAGGACAGGGCTAAACTATGGCTACACCTTC.

The chain carries TRBV27 and TRBJ1-2; no firm D call. Germline V gene sequence: CDR1 MNHEY, CDR2 SMNVEV (reference sequence). Trimming took 4 bases from V and 2 from J, leaving 14 bases between them. This CDR3 is built from 15 residues. CDR3 sequence: CASSSPSGGNYGYTF. The CDR3 bases are TGTGCCAGCAGTTCTCCATCCGGTGGGAACTATGGCTACACCTTC.

This sequence joins TRBV4-1 and TRBJ2-5, with D possibly being TRBD1 (5 bases). V lost 0 bases and J lost 5, with 13 bases in between. CDR3 length: 15 amino acids. Germline CDR1 MGHRA, CDR2 YSYEKL. The DNA of the CDR3 is TGCGCCAGCAGCCAAGATTTAGGTCACAGGGAGACCCAGTACTTC. It translates to CASSQDLGHRETQYF.

This clone showed up just a few times. The chain carries TRBV18 and TRBJ2-3; possible D gene TRBD2, 5 bases. The CDR3 length is 14 residues. Germline V gene lookup returns CDR1 KGHSH and CDR2 LQKENI. V was pared by 3 bases and J by 0 bases, with 7 bases between. CDR3 bases: TGTGCCAGCTCACCGGACTTAAGCACAGATACGCAGTATTTT. Translation: CASSPDLSTDTQYF.